This T cell receptor beta chain was documented in a study of cytomegalovirus exposure and HLA in healthy donors. Study results and caveats: A few chains linked to CMV were shown in vitro to be specific for CMV antigens. An analysis that came later showed most CMV-associated TCR beta chains appearing HLA-restricted. A later analysis showed TCR association rates differing by HLA locus, peaking at DRB1 and lowest at HLA-C.

Remarks on this clone: Its antigen is not known.

The V end lost 5 bases, the J end lost 0 bases, and 10 bases lay between the germline ends. CDR1 and CDR2 (germline): WSHSY, SAAADI. The length of the CDR3 is 14 residues. The PCR had 60 Vbeta and 13 Jbeta primers. Using immunoSEQ multiplex PCR, the repertoire was profiled, and TCRdb retains in-frame clones only, with some absent. The sample contains 55,000 to 70,000 clones, roughly 74% of which appear only once. This sequence joins TRBV10-2 and TRBJ1-1; D is uncertain. The sequence came from a man aged 18 to 29 in good health and CMV-seropositive. The sequenced sample was PBMCs. CDR3 coding DNA: TGCGCCAGCAGTTGGTACCAGGTGAACACTGAAGCTTTCTTT. The encoded protein is CASSWYQVNTEAFF.